The clone carrying this T cell receptor (beta chain) has only one observation. As yet, its antigen is unknown. The sample comes from a study of shared clonotypes between healthy human individuals. Clones were sequenced by immunoSEQ multiplex PCR, and TCRdb holds only the in-frame ones, with some missing. The sample lists millions of clones, 90% to 95% occurring once. Study-wide points: Among non-shared clonotypes, generation probabilities were lower than among those shared by all four donors.

The CDR3 extends over 16 amino acids. Germline CDR1 reads LGHNA; CDR2 reads YSLEER. Unmatched junction bases numbered 14, after V lost 4 bases and J lost 11 bases. This clonotype was obtained from a young man in good health. This chain links TRBV4-3 with TRBJ1-5; 10 nucleotides align to TRBD1. Sequencing was done on a sample of naive CD4+ T cells sorted from blood. Subset here: CD45RA+ positively selected. The CDR3 protein is CASSRTTGTGDATQHF. The CDR3 DNA is TGCGCCAGCAGCCGAACGACCGGGACAGGGGACGCTACCCAGCATTTT.